The source of this T cell receptor beta chain is a study of blood T cell repertoires in COVID-19. Study context: The United States, Italy and Spain supplied acute and convalescent COVID-19 samples.

The CDR3 has 15 amino acids. V shed 0 bases, J shed 5 bases, and the junction held 6 bases outside the gene matches. Germline CDR1 and CDR2: SGDLS and YYNGEE. Per the original methods: How many nucleated cells were present was estimated from reference gene primer amplification. Here immunoSEQ multiplex PCR was the method, and the copy in TCRdb shows in-frame clones only, minus some. V and J calls and clone size are as listed in that table; D and trimming were resolved from the DNA. Of roughly 170,000 clones detected, roughly 85% appear once; the ten largest clones hold around 4.8%. Participants had their cohort set by participant-reported clinical history. Donors in Cohort 3 who had recovered were those with two negative PCRs, healthcare professional clearance, or resolution of their symptoms.

The clonotype was recovered from a woman in her forties or fifties who had recovered from COVID-19. The genes are TRBV9 and TRBJ2-5; 8 nucleotides match TRBD2. Sequences were obtained from PBMCs or T cells enriched from blood (not recorded which). The DNA of the CDR3 is TGTGCCAGCAGCGTAGCCGGGACTAGTTGGGAGACCCAGTACTTC. The encoded protein is CASSVAGTSWETQYF.